A single sample gave rise to the 14 T cell receptor beta chains below, sequenced in a study of T cells in Graves' hyperthyroidism and ophthalmopathy. What was amplified from RNA transcripts were TCR beta CDR3 regions. During a first-round RT-PCR of the TCR CDR3, the HTBI primer set was used. TCRdb re-derived calls from the multiplex PCR reads in MiXCR, one entry per CDR3 protein. The table lists approximately 420,000 distinct CDR3 sequences, 12% to 15% of them singletons. Input material: blood. Receptors originate from a woman between 18 and 30 years old with Graves' hyperthyroidism.

The V and J genes are TRBV12-3 or TRBV12-4 and TRBJ1-6; tentatively, D is TRBD1 (6 bases). The CDR3 spans 15 residues. Trimming shortened V by 5 bases and J by 6 bases, and 14 bases separated the two germline ends. CDR3 in DNA: TGTGCCAGCAGTCCCATGTGGGGGGCTAATTCACCCCTCCACTTT. It yields the protein CASSPMWGANSPLHF.

The CDR3 loop is CASSLPGPAKNIQYF. The CDR3 bases are TGTGCCAGCAGTCTCCCGGGGCCCGCCAAAAACATTCAGTACTTC. The chain joins TRBV28 to TRBJ2-4; D tentatively reads TRBD1 or TRBD2 (5 bases each). The germline V and J ends were trimmed by 5 bases and 1 base, with 12 bases remaining between them. The CDR3 contains 15 residues. Germline V gives CDR1 MDHEN, CDR2 SYDVKM.

The sample holds many counts of this clonotype. V usage is TRBV18 and J usage is TRBJ1-1; D call uncertain. CDR1 KGHSH and CDR2 LQKENI come from the germline V gene. The CDR3 length is 13 residues. The germline V and J ends were trimmed by 0 bases and 3 bases, with 5 bases remaining between them. The CDR3 is CASSPPDDTEAFF. Written as DNA, the CDR3 is TGTGCCAGCTCACCACCTGACGACACTGAAGCTTTCTTT.

In this sample, this clonotype turned up many times. The rearrangement joins TRBV28 to TRBJ2-1; D remains unclear. V lost 3 bases to trimming and J lost 0 bases, with 6 bases between them. Germline V gene data show CDR1 as MDHEN and CDR2 as SYDVKM. This CDR3 has 14 amino acids. CDR3 protein: CASSFYYSYNEQFF. For the CDR3, the DNA is TGTGCCAGCAGTTTCTACTACTCCTACAATGAGCAGTTCTTC.

This clonotype has a count of ten or more. The rearrangement joins TRBV13 to TRBJ2-1; 7 bases line up with TRBD2. J was trimmed by 5 bases and V by 1 base; bases with no gene match: 8. There are 16 residues in the CDR3. The germline V gene has CDR1 PRHDT and CDR2 FYEKMQ (reference sequence). The CDR3 region has the DNA TGTGCCAGCAGCTTAGTAGCGGCGGGAGAACACAATGAGCAGTTCTTC. Amino acids: CASSLVAAGEHNEQFF.

In this sample, this clonotype turned up many times. This chain links TRBV12-3 or TRBV12-4 with TRBJ2-7; a possible D gene is TRBD2 (6 bases). This CDR3 is 13 amino acids long. With 5 bases removed from V and 6 bases from J, the gap between germline ends came to 14 bases. The CDR3 bases are TGTGCCAGCAGTGCACTGTTGGGACTCGAGCAGTACTTC. Its translation: CASSALLGLEQYF.

The J gene is TRBJ2-2, the V gene TRBV20-1; 15 nucleotides line up with TRBD2. V lost 0 bases, J lost 7 bases, and 12 bases stayed unmatched. The CDR3 runs 19 residues. CDR1 and CDR2 from the germline V gene are DFQATT and SNEGSKA (reference sequence). The CDR3 here is CSAREPGLAGGSEIGELFF. In DNA form, the CDR3 reads TGCAGTGCTAGAGAACCGGGACTAGCGGGAGGTAGTGAGATCGGGGAGCTGTTTTTT.

This clonotype was observed at least ten times. The CDR3 loop is CASSPTSGKAFF. The DNA of the CDR3 is TGTGCCAGCAGCCCAACCAGCGGGAAGGCGTTCTTC. This chain links TRBV11-3 with TRBJ2-1, with TRBD2 matching over 7 bases. The V gene's germline CDR1 is SGHNT and CDR2 YENEEA. The CDR3 totals 12 residues. V trimming: 5 bases; J trimming: 15 bases; junction bases outside the gene matches: 10.

This clonotype was seen repeatedly, ten times or more. V and J are TRBV2 and TRBJ1-6, with D possibly TRBD1 on 6 matching bases. The V gene's germline CDR1 is SNHLY and CDR2 FYNNEI. V lost 5 bases and J 5 bases, leaving 10 bases between the germline ends. CDR3 length: 14 residues. Written as DNA, the CDR3 is TGTGCCAGCAGTTTCGGACAGAATAATTCACCCCTCCACTTT. Protein: CASSFGQNNSPLHF.

There are many counts of this clonotype. The J gene is TRBJ2-2, the V gene TRBV18; D unclear. The V end lost 2 bases, the J end lost 4 bases, and 14 bases lay between the germline ends. The CDR3 totals 16 residues. Per germline, CDR1 KGHSH and CDR2 LQKENI. The CDR3 here is CASSPSQNAFTGELFF. CDR3 in DNA: TGTGCCAGCTCACCATCGCAGAACGCATTCACCGGGGAGCTGTTTTTT.

At least ten counts were recorded for this clonotype. J is TRBJ2-5 and V is TRBV7-2; D unresolved. The CDR3 spans 14 residues. Germline V CDR1 and CDR2: SGHTA, FQGNSA. The ends were cut back, 1 base at V and 2 bases at J, with 8 bases in the middle. The CDR3 here is CASSLVVGQETQYF. CDR3 DNA: TGTGCCAGCAGCTTAGTTGTGGGGCAAGAGACCCAGTACTTC. The full variable domain, in which reference TRBV7-2 and TRBJ2-5 provide the parts outside the CDR3, is GAGVSQSPSNKVTEKGKDVELRCDPISGHTALYWYRQSLGQGLEFLIYFQGNSAPDKSGLPSDRFSAERTGGSVSTLTIQRTQQEDSAVYLCASSLVVGQETQYFGPGTRLLVL.

This clonotype was recorded at least ten times. The chain is built from TRBV20-1 and TRBJ2-7; perhaps TRBD2 as D (6 bases). This CDR3 contains 14 residues. Trimming took 5 bases from V and 0 from J, leaving 14 bases between them. Germline V gene sequence: CDR1 DFQATT, CDR2 SNEGSKA (reference sequence). CDR3 sequence reads: CSAPLAPSSYEQYF. In DNA, the CDR3 is TGCAGTGCTCCCCTAGCGCCTAGCTCCTACGAGCAGTACTTC.

J is TRBJ1-5 and V is TRBV28, with D perhaps TRBD1 (6 bases). The ends were cut back, 2 bases at V and 4 bases at J, with 15 bases in the middle. This CDR3 spans 16 amino acids. Germline lookup yields CDR1 MDHEN and CDR2 SYDVKM. CDR3: CASSLDRSGPNQPQHF. The CDR3 bases are TGTGCCAGCAGTTTAGACAGGTCCGGCCCTAATCAGCCCCAGCATTTT.

The genes are TRBV29-1 and TRBJ2-5, with 15 bases that match TRBD2. The CDR3 contains 15 residues. The germline V gene has CDR1 SQVTM and CDR2 ANQGSEA. Germline trimming cut 6 bases from V and 0 bases from J; bases unmatched to any gene: 2. CDR3 nucleotide sequence: TGCAGCGTAGGACTAGCGGGAGGGTACCAAGAGACCCAGTACTTC. Its protein product is CSVGLAGGYQETQYF.